These T cell receptor beta chains were read from a single sample in a study of blood T cell repertoires in COVID-19. Using immunoSEQ multiplex PCR, the repertoire was profiled, and TCRdb retains in-frame clones only, with some absent. The sample lists fewer than 80,000 clones, around nine tenths occurring once. The specimen sequenced was peripheral blood. These receptors were collected from a human donor in a cohort sampled during active COVID-19. Each CDR3 is given with its conserved first and last residue. D genes are given only for firm matches. The listing skips clone size in some rows; elsewhere it reads once, few, many or a size class.

TRBV19	NA	TRBJ2-6	NA	CASSIGGRPTGANVLTF	TGTGCCAGTAGTATAGGTGGGCGACCGACTGGGGCCAACGTCCTGACTTTC
TRBV10-3	NA	TRBJ1-2	NA	CAIKRLADSYGYTF	TGTGCCATCAAGAGGCTCGCGGATTCCTATGGCTACACCTTC
TRBV6-5	NA	TRBJ1-5	NA	CASSLQGNQPQHF	TGTGCCAGCAGTCTACAGGGTAATCAGCCCCAGCATTTT
TRBV7-9	TRBD1	TRBJ1-1	NA	CASTEGAEAFF	TGTGCCAGCACTGAGGGGGCGGAAGCTTTCTTT
TRBV6-1	TRBD1	TRBJ2-3	NA	CASSDRQGRYTDTQYF	TGTGCCAGCAGTGATAGACAGGGGCGATACACAGATACGCAGTATTTT
TRBV3-1/TRBV3-2	TRBD1	TRBJ2-1	NA	CASSQVRRQGGNEQFF	TGTGCCAGCAGCCAAGTCCGGCGACAGGGGGGGAATGAGCAGTTCTTC
TRBV3-1/TRBV3-2	TRBD2	TRBJ2-2	NA	CASSQALSGGVGELFF	TGTGCCAGCAGCCAGGCCTTGAGCGGGGGTGTCGGGGAGCTGTTTTTT
TRBV4-1	NA	TRBJ2-7	NA	CASSSGWLAAYEQYF	TGCGCCAGCAGCTCGGGATGGCTAGCCGCCTACGAGCAGTACTTC
TRBV4-1	TRBD2	TRBJ2-7	NA	CASSLHGLAGVYEQYF	TGCGCCAGCAGCCTCCATGGACTAGCGGGAGTGTACGAGCAGTACTTC
TRBV4-3	NA	TRBJ2-7	NA	CASSQDRASALHEQYF	TGCGCCAGCAGCCAAGATCGTGCTAGCGCCCTCCACGAGCAGTACTTC
TRBV30	TRBD1	TRBJ1-4	NA	CAWSVGQGAVNEKLFF	TGTGCCTGGAGTGTTGGACAGGGGGCGGTTAATGAAAAACTGTTTTTT
TRBV19	NA	TRBJ1-1	NA	CASSTGQMIGYTEAFF	TGTGCCAGTAGTACGGGACAAATGATAGGGTACACTGAAGCTTTCTTT
TRBV9	TRBD1	TRBJ2-4	NA	CASSVGTGGTLAKNIQYF	TGTGCCAGCAGCGTAGGCACAGGGGGGACTCTAGCCAAAAACATTCAGTACTTC
TRBV18	NA	TRBJ1-6	NA	CASSRDTNSPLHF	TGTGCCAGCTCACGGGACACAAATTCACCCCTCCACTTT
TRBV21-1	NA	TRBJ2-7	few	CASSKGVHSFSYEQYF	TGTGCCAGCAGCAAAGGTGTTCACAGTTTCTCCTACGAGCAGTACTTC
TRBV19	NA	TRBJ2-7	NA	CASSIEPGTYEQYF	TGTGCCAGTAGTATAGAGCCGGGGACCTACGAGCAGTACTTC
TRBV6-2/TRBV6-3	TRBD1	TRBJ1-4	NA	CASSYRGRSSGEKLFF	TGTGCCAGCAGTTATAGGGGGCGATCGTCGGGTGAAAAACTGTTTTTT
TRBV19	NA	TRBJ2-3	NA	CASSGVASGTDTQYF	TGTGCCAGTAGTGGAGTGGCTAGCGGCACAGATACGCAGTATTTT
TRBV6-4	NA	TRBJ2-3	NA	CASSPRGNEDTQYF	TGTGCCAGCAGTCCCCGCGGGAACGAGGATACGCAGTATTTT
TRBV18	TRBD1	TRBJ1-2	NA	CASSRGQANYGYTF	TGTGCCAGCTCACGTGGACAGGCGAACTATGGCTACACCTTC
TRBV4-3	NA	TRBJ1-6	NA	CASSQGRTDSPLHF	TGCGCCAGCAGCCAAGGGAGGACAGATTCACCCCTCCACTTT
TRBV6-5	NA	TRBJ2-7	NA	CARLLGGFSYEQYF	TGTGCCAGACTACTAGGGGGATTCTCCTACGAGCAGTACTTC
TRBV2	TRBD2	TRBJ2-1	NA	CASSGLAGDYNEQFF	TGTGCCAGCAGTGGGTTAGCGGGGGACTACAATGAGCAGTTCTTC
TRBV6-5	TRBD1	TRBJ1-4	NA	CASSRTGGSNEKLFF	TGTGCCAGCAGTAGGACAGGGGGCTCTAATGAAAAACTGTTTTTT
TRBV14	TRBD2	TRBJ2-3	once	CASSQLGLDTNTQYF	TGTGCCAGCAGCCAACTGGGACTAGACACTAATACGCAGTATTTT
TRBV5-4	NA	TRBJ1-2	NA	CASSLFTGAAYGYTF	TGTGCCAGCAGCTTGTTCACAGGCGCTGCCTATGGCTACACCTTC
TRBV6-6	TRBD1	TRBJ2-7	once	CASSYRQGVVYEQYF	TGTGCCAGCAGTTACCGGCAGGGGGTGGTCTACGAGCAGTACTTC
TRBV19	TRBD2	TRBJ2-3	NA	CASRLAGNSDTQYF	TGTGCCAGTAGATTAGCGGGGAACTCAGATACGCAGTATTTT
TRBV30	NA	TRBJ1-4	NA	CAWGGGSGEKLFF	TGTGCCTGGGGTGGAGGTAGTGGCGAAAAACTGTTTTTT
TRBV5-1	NA	TRBJ2-1	NA	CASGSSDSSYNEQFF	TGCGCCAGCGGAAGTTCGGACAGCTCCTACAATGAGCAGTTCTTC
TRBV6-6	NA	TRBJ2-6	NA	CASTNRLGGGANVLTF	TGTGCCAGCACTAATCGATTGGGCGGGGGGGCCAACGTCCTGACTTTC
TRBV2	NA	TRBJ1-5	NA	CASSAGGSNQPQHF	TGTGCCAGCAGTGCGGGGGGAAGCAATCAGCCCCAGCATTTT
TRBV9	NA	TRBJ1-1	NA	CASSPSSHGAEAFF	TGTGCCAGCAGCCCAAGCTCTCACGGGGCTGAAGCTTTCTTT
TRBV14	NA	TRBJ2-2	once	CASSQDRRRGTGELFF	TGTGCCAGCAGCCAAGACAGACGACGGGGAACCGGGGAGCTGTTTTTT
TRBV6-2/TRBV6-3	TRBD2	TRBJ2-1	NA	CASSYGLAGSYNEQFF	TGTGCCAGCAGTTACGGGCTAGCGGGTTCCTACAATGAGCAGTTCTTC
TRBV19	NA	TRBJ2-7	few	CASSISGDSYEQYF	TGTGCCAGTAGTATATCGGGGGACTCCTACGAGCAGTACTTC
TRBV11-2	TRBD2	TRBJ2-7	NA	CASSLGLAGAYEQYF	TGTGCCAGCAGCTTAGGGCTAGCGGGGGCCTACGAGCAGTACTTC
TRBV11-2	NA	TRBJ2-7	NA	CASSLGPTASSYEQYF	TGTGCCAGCAGCTTAGGACCGACGGCTAGCTCCTACGAGCAGTACTTC
TRBV27	TRBD1	TRBJ2-3	NA	CASGDRTDTQYF	TGTGCCAGCGGGGACAGAACAGATACGCAGTATTTT
TRBV4-1	TRBD2	TRBJ2-3	NA	CASSHRGLAGRRTDTQYF	TGCGCCAGCAGCCACCGGGGACTAGCGGGGCGTCGCACAGATACGCAGTATTTT
TRBV5-1	NA	TRBJ2-7	NA	CASSLATGRYEQYF	TGCGCCAGCAGCTTGGCGACAGGACGCTACGAGCAGTACTTC
TRBV6-2/TRBV6-3	TRBD2	TRBJ2-7	NA	CASSYQAGDLSYEQYF	TGTGCCAGCAGTTACCAGGCGGGAGACTTATCCTACGAGCAGTACTTC